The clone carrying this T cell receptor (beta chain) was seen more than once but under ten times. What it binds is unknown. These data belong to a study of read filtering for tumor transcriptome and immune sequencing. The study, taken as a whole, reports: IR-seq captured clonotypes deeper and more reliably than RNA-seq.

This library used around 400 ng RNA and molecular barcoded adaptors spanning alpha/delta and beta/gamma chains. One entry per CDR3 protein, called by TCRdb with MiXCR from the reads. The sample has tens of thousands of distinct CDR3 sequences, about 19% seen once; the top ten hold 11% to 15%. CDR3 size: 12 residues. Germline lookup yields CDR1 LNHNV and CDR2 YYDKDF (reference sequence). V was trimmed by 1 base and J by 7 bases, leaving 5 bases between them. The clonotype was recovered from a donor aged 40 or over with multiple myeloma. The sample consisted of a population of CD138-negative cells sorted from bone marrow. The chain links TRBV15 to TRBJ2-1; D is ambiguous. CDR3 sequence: CATSRALNEQFF. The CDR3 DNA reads TGTGCCACCAGCAGAGCACTGAATGAGCAGTTCTTC.